The clone carrying this T cell receptor (beta chain) has a count of ten or more. The target antigen is unknown. There were TCR beta CDR3 regions amplified from RNA transcripts. Researchers ran a first-round RT-PCR on the TCR CDR3 using the HTBI primer set. MiXCR, run by TCRdb on the multiplex PCR reads, gives a single entry per CDR3 protein. The sample yields around 350,000 distinct CDR3 sequences, about a sixth seen once. This record belongs to a study of T cells in Graves' hyperthyroidism and ophthalmopathy. Study-level information: Peripheral blood specimens were obtained at initial diagnosis, prior to any treatment.

Study-wide findings and caveats: In blood, most of the thyroid clonotypes expanded above 0.001 were also present.

Disease duration under 2 months; hyperthyroidism patients were aged 18 to 65. The authors obtained PBMCs from around 10 ml of fresh peripheral blood. CDR3 length equals 16 residues. V dropped 3 bases and J dropped 0; count of bases not matched to a gene: 5. Germline V lookup: CDR1 MNHEY, CDR2 SMNVEV (reference sequence). The sequencing sample was made of blood. The receptor comes from a woman under 30 with Graves' hyperthyroidism that later progressed to Graves' ophthalmopathy. V and J are TRBV27 and TRBJ2-3, with TRBD2 matching over 8 bases. The CDR3 sequence is CASSFRLASSTDTQYF. CDR3 bases: TGTGCCAGCAGTTTTCGACTAGCGTCTAGCACAGATACGCAGTATTTT.